The entry below gives a single TCR beta chain sequence along with its context. The source of the sample is a study of blood T cell repertoires in COVID-19. Germline loops: CDR1 SGHRS, CDR2 YFSETQ. CDR3 length: 18 residues. V gave up 0 bases and J gave up 0 bases; unmatched junction bases: 8. The method was immunoSEQ multiplex PCR; TCRdb's version includes in-frame clones alone and lacks a portion of them. The sample holds hundreds of thousands of clones, 80% to 90% seen once. This chain links TRBV5-1 with TRBJ1-1, with 10 bases identical to TRBD1. Sequences were obtained from PBMCs or T cells enriched from blood (not recorded which). This sequence was found in a woman aged 25 to 39 who had been exposed to COVID-19. The CDR3 DNA reads as TGCGCCAGCAGCTTGGAGGGGACAGGGGTCATCATGAACACTGAAGCTTTCTTT. Amino acids: CASSLEGTGVIMNTEAFF.